The rows below give T cell receptor beta chains drawn from one sample of a study of somatic mutations in cytotoxic T cells in rheumatoid arthritis. Profiled with immunoSEQ multiplex PCR; TCRdb holds only in-frame clones, not every one. The sample includes around 16,000 clones, 75% to 85% seen only once; the top ten take roughly 22%. Sequences were obtained from CD8+ T cells sorted from blood. The receptors originated from an adult with rheumatoid arthritis. Both conserved end residues are part of each CDR3. A D gene is named only where the DNA matches it firmly. Some rows have no size entry. The others give once, few or many, or a class for an expanded clone.

v_call	clone_size	j_call	d_call	cdr3_aa	cdr3_nt
TRBV7-8	NA	TRBJ1-2	NA	CASSLTPLDRPFAYGYTF	TGTGCCAGCAGCTTAACGCCCCTGGACAGACCCTTCGCCTATGGCTACACCTTC
TRBV13	NA	TRBJ2-7	TRBD1	CASSLGQGDSYEQYF	TGTGCCAGCAGCTTAGGACAGGGGGACTCCTACGAGCAGTACTTC
TRBV2	NA	TRBJ2-2	NA	CASRVAGELFF	TGTGCCAGCAGAGTAGCCGGGGAGCTGTTTTTT
TRBV5-1	NA	TRBJ1-2	TRBD1	CASSHTGQGDYGYTF	TGCGCCAGCAGCCATACAGGACAGGGGGACTATGGCTACACCTTC
TRBV11-3	NA	TRBJ2-2	NA	CAVGTGELFF	TGTGCCGTCGGGACCGGGGAGCTGTTTTTT
TRBV5-6	NA	TRBJ2-1	NA	CASRERTSYNEQFF	TGTGCCAGCAGGGAGAGAACCTCCTACAATGAGCAGTTCTTC
TRBV6-5	NA	TRBJ2-7	NA	CASSHTDSSYEQYF	TGTGCCAGCAGTCACACAGATTCCTCCTACGAGCAGTACTTC
TRBV7-9	NA	TRBJ1-1	NA	CASWGSSTGENTEAFF	TGTGCCAGCTGGGGTTCGTCGACAGGAGAGAACACTGAAGCTTTCTTT
TRBV7-9	NA	TRBJ1-1	NA	CASSLAVGAAEAFF	TGTGCCAGCAGCTTAGCCGTAGGGGCCGCTGAAGCTTTCTTT
TRBV5-8	medium-sized	TRBJ2-2	NA	CASSLEGAGGELFF	TGTGCCAGCAGCTTGGAAGGGGCCGGCGGGGAGCTGTTTTTT
TRBV4-3	NA	TRBJ2-1	TRBD1	CASSQKGTGDYNEQFF	TGCGCCAGCAGCCAAAAGGGTACAGGGGATTACAATGAGCAGTTCTTC
TRBV25-1	NA	TRBJ1-2	NA	CASSEDPTGYGYTF	TGTGCCAGCAGTGAGGACCCGACAGGATATGGCTACACCTTC
TRBV19	NA	TRBJ2-5	NA	CATAEGHQETQYF	TGTGCCACAGCCGAGGGACATCAGGAGACCCAGTACTTC
TRBV7-6	NA	TRBJ1-1	TRBD1	CASSLDGTVNTEAFF	TGTGCCAGCAGCTTAGATGGGACAGTGAACACTGAAGCTTTCTTT
TRBV4-1	once	TRBJ1-1	TRBD1	CASSQGTGGGTEAFF	TGCGCCAGCAGCCAAGGGACAGGGGGCGGGACTGAAGCTTTCTTT
TRBV29-1	NA	TRBJ2-7	NA	CSVEGGDSGGGVHEQYF	TGCAGCGTTGAAGGAGGGGATAGCGGAGGTGGAGTTCACGAGCAGTACTTC
TRBV10-3	NA	TRBJ2-1	NA	CAIRGLALSGNEQFF	TGTGCCATCAGGGGGCTAGCCCTTTCCGGCAATGAGCAGTTCTTC
TRBV4-3	NA	TRBJ2-1	NA	CASSGGLSSYNEQFF	TGCGCCAGCAGCGGAGGACTTAGCTCCTACAATGAGCAGTTCTTC
TRBV7-9	NA	TRBJ2-5	NA	CASSEDRPETQYF	TGTGCCAGCAGCGAGGACAGACCAGAGACCCAGTACTTC
TRBV7-6	few	TRBJ2-1	TRBD1	CASRQGTDEQFF	TGTGCCAGCAGACAGGGGACGGATGAGCAGTTCTTC
TRBV15	NA	TRBJ1-2	NA	CATGPGGDGYTF	TGTGCAACTGGGCCGGGGGGCGATGGCTACACCTTC
TRBV6-6	NA	TRBJ1-2	TRBD1	CASIRDSSANYGYTF	TGTGCCAGCATAAGGGACAGTTCGGCTAACTATGGCTACACCTTC
TRBV7-6	NA	TRBJ2-1	TRBD1	CASSLAVETGENEQFF	TGTGCCAGCAGCTTAGCGGTCGAGACAGGGGAAAATGAGCAGTTCTTC
TRBV27	NA	TRBJ2-1	TRBD2	CASSLIAGLGFSEQFF	TGTGCCAGCAGTCTTATAGCGGGCTTGGGTTTTAGTGAGCAGTTCTTC
TRBV7-2	NA	TRBJ2-7	NA	CASRGPGPPYEQYF	TGTGCCAGCAGGGGTCCGGGACCCCCCTACGAGCAGTACTTC
TRBV19	NA	TRBJ2-3	TRBD2	CASSMGLAESTDTQYF	TGTGCCAGTAGTATGGGACTAGCGGAAAGCACAGATACGCAGTATTTT
TRBV27	few	TRBJ2-2	TRBD1	CASSFTGGNTGELFF	TGTGCCAGCAGTTTCACAGGGGGGAACACCGGGGAGCTGTTTTTT
TRBV29-1	NA	TRBJ2-1	TRBD2	CSVLKGGRYNEQFF	TGCAGCGTCCTAAAGGGAGGGAGGTACAATGAGCAGTTCTTC
TRBV7-8	NA	TRBJ2-7	TRBD2	CASSAILAAYEQYF	TGTGCCAGCAGCGCCATCCTAGCGGCCTACGAGCAGTACTTC
TRBV4-3	NA	TRBJ2-7	NA	CASSQGRTASYEQYF	TGCGCCAGCAGCCAAGGTCGAACAGCATCCTACGAGCAGTACTTC
TRBV5-8	NA	TRBJ1-1	TRBD1	CASSLVHRGNTEAFF	TGTGCCAGCAGCTTGGTTCACAGGGGGAACACTGAAGCTTTCTTT
TRBV15	NA	TRBJ2-6	NA	CATSPRVGPGMEGANVLTF	TGTGCCACCAGCCCCCGGGTAGGGCCCGGGATGGAAGGGGCCAACGTCCTGACTTTC
TRBV6-5	medium-sized	TRBJ2-5	TRBD2	CASSSFSGSAETQYF	TGTGCCAGCAGTTCGTTTAGCGGGAGTGCTGAGACCCAGTACTTC
TRBV27	NA	TRBJ2-7	NA	CASSRDGLYEQYF	TGTGCCAGCAGCCGGGACGGACTGTACGAGCAGTACTTC
TRBV27	once	TRBJ2-2	NA	CASSLSNTGELFF	TGTGCCAGCAGTTTATCGAACACCGGGGAGCTGTTTTTT
TRBV6-5	once	TRBJ2-1	TRBD2	CASSQTSGRINEQFF	TGTGCCAGCAGCCAGACTAGCGGGAGAATTAATGAGCAGTTCTTC
TRBV29-1	NA	TRBJ2-5	NA	CSAPVYQETQYF	TGCAGCGCCCCAGTATACCAAGAGACCCAGTACTTC
TRBV27	NA	TRBJ1-1	NA	CASRAGPNTEAFF	TGTGCCAGCAGAGCGGGCCCGAACACTGAAGCTTTCTTT
TRBV7-9	NA	TRBJ2-7	NA	CASSLADRSWGYEQYF	TGTGCCAGCAGCTTAGCAGACAGGTCATGGGGCTACGAGCAGTACTTC
TRBV15	NA	TRBJ2-7	NA	CATSRDRGTSYEQYF	TGTGCCACCAGCAGAGATCGCGGGACTTCCTACGAGCAGTACTTC
TRBV7-2	NA	TRBJ2-1	TRBD2	CASSSYIAGGLSNEQFF	TGTGCCAGCAGCTCGTACATAGCGGGAGGACTAAGCAATGAGCAGTTCTTC
TRBV19	NA	TRBJ2-1	TRBD2	CASSLAGVGEQFF	TGTGCCAGTTCTCTGGCGGGAGTAGGAGAGCAGTTCTTC
TRBV28	once	TRBJ1-2	NA	CASSSREGTGPNYGYTF	TGTGCCAGCAGCTCGAGAGAGGGGACTGGCCCCAACTATGGCTACACCTTC
TRBV9	NA	TRBJ1-2	TRBD1	CASSARTGGYGYTF	TGTGCCAGCAGCGCCAGGACAGGGGGCTATGGCTACACCTTC
TRBV7-9	NA	TRBJ2-2	NA	CASSPPEGTNTGELFF	TGTGCCAGCAGCCCCCCCGAGGGGACGAACACCGGGGAGCTGTTTTTT